This TCR beta chain was recorded in a study of cytomegalovirus exposure and HLA in healthy donors. J gave up 7 bases and V 3 bases, and 5 bases lay outside the gene matches. The CDR3 extends over 14 amino acids. Per the germline V gene, CDR1 is SEHNR and CDR2 is FQNEAQ (reference sequence). The PCR employed 60 Vbeta primers together with 13 Jbeta primers. Sequencing used immunoSEQ multiplex PCR; TCRdb keeps in-frame clones, though not all of them. In the table there are around 160,000 clones, over 70% of which are singletons. The clonotype originates from a woman aged 35 to 49 in good health and CMV-seropositive. The sample consisted of PBMCs. The chain couples TRBV7-9 to TRBJ1-4, with 7 positions matching TRBD1. The CDR3 region is CASSFQGVGEKLFF. CDR3 sequence (DNA): TGTGCCAGCAGCTTCCAGGGGGTGGGTGAAAAACTGTTTTTT.